The following is a T cell receptor (beta chain) sequence with its context. This record comes from a study of blood T cell repertoires in COVID-19. The overall study: The United States, Italy and Spain provided the acute and convalescent COVID-19 samples. T cells, B-cell-depleted T cells, or PBMCs supplied cDNA or gDNA.

In the authors' methods: Estimates of nucleated cell counts were drawn from the amplification of reference gene primers. Measured with immunoSEQ multiplex PCR; TCRdb has only the in-frame clones, and not every one. V and J calls and clone size follow that table, whereas D and trimming were derived from the DNA. Seen here are about 220,000 clones, around 82% observed once, and the top ten hold 3% to 4.5%. CDR1 is SGHDT and CDR2 is YYEEEE in the germline V gene. CDR3 length: 14 amino acids. With 2 bases clipped from V and 7 bases from J, the junction kept 6 bases outside the gene matches. Sequencing was carried out using peripheral blood. The TCR sequence derives from a woman of 80 years or more with acute or convalescent COVID-19. This rearrangement joins TRBV5-6 to TRBJ2-1; 7 bases are a match to TRBD2. The CDR3 loop is CASSFPGGPNEQFF. For the CDR3, the DNA is TGTGCCAGCAGCTTTCCGGGGGGACCGAATGAGCAGTTCTTC. The full variable domain, rest sourced from reference TRBV5-6 and TRBJ2-1, is DAGVTQSPTHLIKTRGQQVTLRCSPKSGHDTVSWYQQALGQGPQFIFQYYEEEERQRGNFPDRFSGHQFPNYSSELNVNALLLGDSALYLCASSFPGGPNEQFFGPGTRLTVL.